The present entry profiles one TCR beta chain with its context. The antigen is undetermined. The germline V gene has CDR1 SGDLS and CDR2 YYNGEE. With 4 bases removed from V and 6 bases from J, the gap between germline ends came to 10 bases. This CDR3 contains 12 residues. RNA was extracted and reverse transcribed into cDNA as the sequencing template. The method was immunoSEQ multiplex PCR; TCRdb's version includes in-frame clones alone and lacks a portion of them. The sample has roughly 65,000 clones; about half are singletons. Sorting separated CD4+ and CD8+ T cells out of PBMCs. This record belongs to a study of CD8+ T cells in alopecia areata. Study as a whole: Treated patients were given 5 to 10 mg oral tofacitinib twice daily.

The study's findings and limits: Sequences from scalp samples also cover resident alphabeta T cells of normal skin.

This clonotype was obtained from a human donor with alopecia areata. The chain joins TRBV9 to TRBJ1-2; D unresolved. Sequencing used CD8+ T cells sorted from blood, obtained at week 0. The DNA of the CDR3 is TGTGCCAGCAGCCGTAATGAGAATGGCTACACCTTC. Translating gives CASSRNENGYTF.